What follows describes a single TCR beta chain. Its antigen is not identified. This sample is part of a study of blood T cells in healthy people across ages. Points from the study as a whole: Higher diversity, along with more naive CD4+ cells, distinguished long-lived donors from aged donors.

Through a sample-barcoded 5' primer and a J-beta primer mix, a second PCR was run for roughly 6 to 11 cycles. Each CDR3 protein gets one entry after TCRdb re-called the 5' RACE reads with MiXCR. The sample comprises around 750,000 distinct CDR3 sequences, 53% of which are singletons, and around 40% rests with the top ten. Total RNA amounts of at least 6 micrograms were extracted per sample. Material: blood. This sequence was found in a man older than 75 in good health.

CDR3 in amino acids: CASSPTGRRLATNEKLFF. As DNA, the CDR3 is TGCGCCAGCAGCCCGACGGGACGGAGACTAGCAACTAATGAAAAACTGTTTTTT. The chain uses TRBV5-1 and TRBJ1-4; perhaps TRBD1 as D (5 bases). Trimming pared 4 bases from V and 0 bases from J, leaving 19 bases between. This CDR3 is built from 18 residues. Germline V gene lookup returns CDR1 SGHRS and CDR2 YFSETQ.